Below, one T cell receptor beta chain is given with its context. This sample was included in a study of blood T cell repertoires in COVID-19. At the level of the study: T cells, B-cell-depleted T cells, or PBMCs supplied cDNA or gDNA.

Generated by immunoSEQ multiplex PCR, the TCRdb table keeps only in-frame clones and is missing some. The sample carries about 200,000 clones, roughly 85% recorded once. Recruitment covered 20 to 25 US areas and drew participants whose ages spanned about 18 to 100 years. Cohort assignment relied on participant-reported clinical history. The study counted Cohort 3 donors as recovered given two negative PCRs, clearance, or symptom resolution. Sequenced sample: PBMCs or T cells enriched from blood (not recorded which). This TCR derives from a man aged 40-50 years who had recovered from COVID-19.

The DNA of the CDR3 is TGTGCCAGCTCGACAGGGGAAAACTACGAGCAGTACTTC. It encodes CASSTGENYEQYF. The V call is TRBV12-3 or TRBV12-4, the J call TRBJ2-7, with 8 bases fitting TRBD1. Losses at the gene ends were 8 bases for V and 3 bases for J; bases not matched to a gene: 6. CDR3 length: 13 residues.